The clone carrying this T cell receptor beta chain appeared a single time. Some clones are missing from TCRdb's copy, which holds only in-frame ones; the method was immunoSEQ multiplex PCR. In the table there are fewer than 250,000 clones, around four fifths of which are singletons. The data belong to a study of blood T cell repertoires in COVID-19. Sequencing input: peripheral blood. This clonotype was sampled from a man between 60 and 75 years old with COVID-19, enrolled during active disease.

The CDR3 loop reads CATSSTGLYTDTQYF. In nucleotides, the CDR3 is TGTGCCACCAGCAGTACAGGGCTCTACACAGATACGCAGTATTTT. The gene calls are TRBV15 and TRBJ2-3; tentative D call: TRBD1 (6 bases). Germline assignment: CDR1 LNHNV and CDR2 YYDKDF (reference sequence). Between the trimmed V and J ends, which lost 3 bases and 2 bases, there was a span of 12 bases. The CDR3 length is 15 residues.